Detailed here is one T cell receptor beta chain. Antigen: not known. These data are taken from a study of T cell responses to AZD1222 COVID-19 vaccine. Findings and caveats of the study: Regions left unmutated in variants are reportedly the target of nearly half of spike-specific TCRs. Clonal diversity was possibly underestimated, and the donors were mostly white British, with more females. The study found vaccine-associated CD4 TCRs spanning spike, dominant at 160-218 and 743-854. Researchers took repertoire samples only after the peak T cell response had come.

The V gene's germline CDR1 is KGHDR and CDR2 SFDVKD. This CDR3 contains 13 residues. Trimming left V 6 bases short and J 3 bases short, with 11 bases between. This table comes from immunoSEQ multiplex PCR, and its TCRdb copy is limited to in-frame clones, with some not included. The sample consists of 100,000 to 150,000 clones, about 89% of them appearing once. The clonotype was recovered from an adult in good health. J is TRBJ2-7 and V is TRBV24-1, with D perhaps TRBD1 or TRBD2 (5 bases each). The input for sequencing was peripheral blood, taken on day 0 of AZD1222 vaccination. Here the CDR3 DNA reads TGTGCCACCAGTCCGGGACGGAACTACGAGCAGTACTTC. Encoded protein: CATSPGRNYEQYF.